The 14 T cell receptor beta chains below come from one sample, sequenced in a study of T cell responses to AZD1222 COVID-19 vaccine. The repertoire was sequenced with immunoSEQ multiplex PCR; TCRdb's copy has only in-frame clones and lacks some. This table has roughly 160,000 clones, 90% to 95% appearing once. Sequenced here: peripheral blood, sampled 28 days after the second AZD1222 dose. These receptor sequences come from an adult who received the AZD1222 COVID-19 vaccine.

CDR3 in DNA: TGTGCCAGTACCTCATTGGGGGAGGACGGGGAGCTGTTTTTT. It encodes CASTSLGEDGELFF. The rearrangement joins TRBV28 to TRBJ2-2; possible D gene TRBD2, 6 bases. This CDR3 contains 14 residues. Germline V lookup: CDR1 MDHEN, CDR2 SYDVKM. V gave up 9 bases and J gave up 7 bases, with 18 bases separating them.

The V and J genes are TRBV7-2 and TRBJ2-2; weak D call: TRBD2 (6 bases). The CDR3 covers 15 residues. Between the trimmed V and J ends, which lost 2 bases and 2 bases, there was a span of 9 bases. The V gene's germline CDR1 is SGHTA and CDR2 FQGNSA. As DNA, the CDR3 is TGTGCCAGCAGCTTAAGGCGGGGAAACACCGGGGAGCTGTTTTTT. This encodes CASSLRRGNTGELFF.

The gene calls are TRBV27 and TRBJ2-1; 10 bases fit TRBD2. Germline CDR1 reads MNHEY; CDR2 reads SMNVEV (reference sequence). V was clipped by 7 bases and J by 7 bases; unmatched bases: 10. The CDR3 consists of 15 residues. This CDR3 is CASTPGSSGRNEQFF. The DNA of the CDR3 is TGTGCCAGCACCCCGGGGTCTAGCGGGAGAAATGAGCAGTTCTTC.

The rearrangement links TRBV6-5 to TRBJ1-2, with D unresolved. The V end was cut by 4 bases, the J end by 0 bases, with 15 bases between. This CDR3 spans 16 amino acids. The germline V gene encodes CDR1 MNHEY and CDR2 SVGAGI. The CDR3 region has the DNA TGTGCCAGCAGTTCAACGACCCCGGGCGCTAACTATGGCTACACCTTC. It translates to CASSSTTPGANYGYTF.

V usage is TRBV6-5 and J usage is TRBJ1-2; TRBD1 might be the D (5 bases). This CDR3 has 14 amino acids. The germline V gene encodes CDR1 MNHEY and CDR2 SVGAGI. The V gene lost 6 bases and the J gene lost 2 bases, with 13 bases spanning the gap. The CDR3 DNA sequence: TGTGCCAGCAGAAGGGACCCGGAGAACTATGGCTACACCTTC. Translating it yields CASRRDPENYGYTF.

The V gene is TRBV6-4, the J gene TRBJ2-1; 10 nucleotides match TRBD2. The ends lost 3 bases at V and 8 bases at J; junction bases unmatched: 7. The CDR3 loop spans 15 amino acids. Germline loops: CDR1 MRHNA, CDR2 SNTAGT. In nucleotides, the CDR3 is TGTGCCAGCAGTGAAGAGAGCGGGGGGGGCTATGAGCAGTTCTTC. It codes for CASSEESGGGYEQFF.

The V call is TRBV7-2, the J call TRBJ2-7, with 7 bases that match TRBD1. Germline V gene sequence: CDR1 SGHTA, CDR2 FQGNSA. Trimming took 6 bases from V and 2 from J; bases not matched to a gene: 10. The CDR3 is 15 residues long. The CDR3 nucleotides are TGTGCCAGCAGTTTGACCGGGACAGTCACCTACGAGCAGTACTTC. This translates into CASSLTGTVTYEQYF.

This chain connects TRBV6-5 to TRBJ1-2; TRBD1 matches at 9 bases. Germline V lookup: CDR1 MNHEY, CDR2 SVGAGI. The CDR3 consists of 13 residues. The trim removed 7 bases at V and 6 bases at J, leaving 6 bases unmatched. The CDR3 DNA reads TGTGCCAGCACTCTGGACAGGGGCGATGGCTACACCTTC. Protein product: CASTLDRGDGYTF.

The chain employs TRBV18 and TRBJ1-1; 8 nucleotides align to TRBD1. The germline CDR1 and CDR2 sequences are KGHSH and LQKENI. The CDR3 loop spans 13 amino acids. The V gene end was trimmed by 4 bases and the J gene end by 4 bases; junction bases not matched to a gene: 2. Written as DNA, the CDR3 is TGTGCCAGCTCACTTGGACAGGGCACTGAAGCTTTCTTT. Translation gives CASSLGQGTEAFF.

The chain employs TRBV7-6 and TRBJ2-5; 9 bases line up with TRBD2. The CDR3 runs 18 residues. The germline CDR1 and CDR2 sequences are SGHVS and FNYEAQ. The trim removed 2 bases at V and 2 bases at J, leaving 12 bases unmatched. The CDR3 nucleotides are TGTGCCAGCAGCTTAAAACCAGCGGGGGGCCGCAGTCAAGAGACCCAGTACTTC. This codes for CASSLKPAGGRSQETQYF.

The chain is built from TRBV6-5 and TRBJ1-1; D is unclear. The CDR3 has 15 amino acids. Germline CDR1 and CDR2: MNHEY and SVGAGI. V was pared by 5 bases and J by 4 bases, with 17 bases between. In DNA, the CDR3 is TGTGCCAGCAGTCCCAGACCTCTCCGCGGCACTGAAGCTTTCTTT. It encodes CASSPRPLRGTEAFF.

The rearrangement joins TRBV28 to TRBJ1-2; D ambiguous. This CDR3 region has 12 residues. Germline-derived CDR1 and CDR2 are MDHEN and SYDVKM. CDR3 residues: CACGQGNYGYTF. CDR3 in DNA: TGTGCTTGTGGCCAAGGAAACTATGGCTACACCTTC.

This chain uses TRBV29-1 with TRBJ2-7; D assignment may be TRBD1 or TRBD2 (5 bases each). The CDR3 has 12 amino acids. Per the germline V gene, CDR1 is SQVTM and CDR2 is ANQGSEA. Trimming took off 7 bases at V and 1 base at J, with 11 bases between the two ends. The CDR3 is CSAGTESYEQYF. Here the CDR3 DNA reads TGCAGCGCTGGGACCGAATCCTACGAGCAGTACTTC.

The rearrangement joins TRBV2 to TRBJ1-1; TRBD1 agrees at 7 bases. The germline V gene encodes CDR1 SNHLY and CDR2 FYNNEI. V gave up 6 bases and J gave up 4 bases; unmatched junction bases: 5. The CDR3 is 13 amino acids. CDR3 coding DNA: TGTGCCAGCAGCCGCAGGGGGAGCACTGAAGCTTTCTTT. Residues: CASSRRGSTEAFF.